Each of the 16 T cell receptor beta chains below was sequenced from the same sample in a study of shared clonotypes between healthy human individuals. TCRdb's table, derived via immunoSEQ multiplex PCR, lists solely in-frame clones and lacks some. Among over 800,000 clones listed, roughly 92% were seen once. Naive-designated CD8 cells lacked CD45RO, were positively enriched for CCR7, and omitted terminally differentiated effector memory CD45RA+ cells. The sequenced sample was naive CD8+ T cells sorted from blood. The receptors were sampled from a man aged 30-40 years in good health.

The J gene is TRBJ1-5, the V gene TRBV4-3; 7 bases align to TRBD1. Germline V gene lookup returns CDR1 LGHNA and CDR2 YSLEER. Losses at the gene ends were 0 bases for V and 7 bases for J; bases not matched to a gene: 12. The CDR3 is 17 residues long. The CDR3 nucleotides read TGCGCCAGCAGCCAAGAATTAACAGGGATAGGGGGCCAGCCCCAGCATTTT. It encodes CASSQELTGIGGQPQHF.

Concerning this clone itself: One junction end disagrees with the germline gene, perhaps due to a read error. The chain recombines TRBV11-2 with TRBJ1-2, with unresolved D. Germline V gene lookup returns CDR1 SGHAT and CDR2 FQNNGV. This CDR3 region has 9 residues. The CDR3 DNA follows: TGTGCCAGCAGCCAAAAGATGGATTTC. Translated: CASSQKMDF.

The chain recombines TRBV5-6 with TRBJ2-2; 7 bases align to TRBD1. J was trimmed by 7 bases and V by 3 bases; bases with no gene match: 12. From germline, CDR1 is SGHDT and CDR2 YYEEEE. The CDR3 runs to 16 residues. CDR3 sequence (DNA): TGTGCCAGCAGCTCAGAAGGACAGGCCCTTGTCGGGGAGCTGTTTTTT. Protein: CASSSEGQALVGELFF.

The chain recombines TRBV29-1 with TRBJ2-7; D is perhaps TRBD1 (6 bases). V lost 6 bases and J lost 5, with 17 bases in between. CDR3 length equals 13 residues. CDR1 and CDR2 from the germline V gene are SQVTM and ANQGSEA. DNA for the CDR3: TGCAGCGTGCGAACAGGGAATTACAACGAGCAGTACTTC. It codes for CSVRTGNYNEQYF.

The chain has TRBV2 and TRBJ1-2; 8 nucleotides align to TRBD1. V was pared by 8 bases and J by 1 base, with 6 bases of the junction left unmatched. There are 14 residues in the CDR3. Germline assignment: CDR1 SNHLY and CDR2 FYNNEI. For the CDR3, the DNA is TGTGCCAGCCCAGGGGGCACCGATAACTATGGCTACACCTTC. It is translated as CASPGGTDNYGYTF.

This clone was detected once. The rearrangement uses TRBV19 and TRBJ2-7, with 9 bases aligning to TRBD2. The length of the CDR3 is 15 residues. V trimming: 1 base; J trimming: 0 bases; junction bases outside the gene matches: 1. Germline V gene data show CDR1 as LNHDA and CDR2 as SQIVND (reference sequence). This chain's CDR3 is CASSIATSGSYEQYF. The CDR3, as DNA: TGTGCCAGTAGTATAGCGACTAGCGGCTCCTACGAGCAGTACTTC.

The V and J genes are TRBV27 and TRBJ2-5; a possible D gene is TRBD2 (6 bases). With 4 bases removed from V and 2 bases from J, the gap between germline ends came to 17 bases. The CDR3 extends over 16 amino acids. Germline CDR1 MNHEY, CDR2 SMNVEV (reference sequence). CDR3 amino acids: CASSSRGWGVQETQYF. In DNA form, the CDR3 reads TGTGCCAGCAGTTCCCGGGGCTGGGGGGTACAAGAGACCCAGTACTTC.

The CDR3 region is CASSSLVGRLGEQYF. The CDR3 DNA sequence: TGCGCCAGCAGCTCCCTAGTTGGGAGGTTGGGTGAGCAGTACTTC. The V and J genes are TRBV4-1 and TRBJ2-7, with D possibly matching TRBD2 (6 bases). Germline CDR1 MGHRA, CDR2 YSYEKL. The V and J ends lost 5 bases and 7 bases respectively, with 21 bases between them. The CDR3 consists of 15 residues.

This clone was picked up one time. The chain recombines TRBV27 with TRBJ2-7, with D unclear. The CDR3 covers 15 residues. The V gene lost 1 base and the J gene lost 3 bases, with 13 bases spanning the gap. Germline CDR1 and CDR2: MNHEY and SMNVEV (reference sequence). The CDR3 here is CASSLYPETLYEQYF. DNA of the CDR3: TGTGCCAGCAGTTTATATCCCGAAACCCTCTACGAGCAGTACTTC.

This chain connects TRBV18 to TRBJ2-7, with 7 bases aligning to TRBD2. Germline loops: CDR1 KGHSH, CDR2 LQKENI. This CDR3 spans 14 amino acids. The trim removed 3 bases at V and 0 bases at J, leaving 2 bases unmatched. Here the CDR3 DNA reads TGTGCCAGCTCACCGGGGGGGTTCTCCTACGAGCAGTACTTC. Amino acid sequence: CASSPGGFSYEQYF.

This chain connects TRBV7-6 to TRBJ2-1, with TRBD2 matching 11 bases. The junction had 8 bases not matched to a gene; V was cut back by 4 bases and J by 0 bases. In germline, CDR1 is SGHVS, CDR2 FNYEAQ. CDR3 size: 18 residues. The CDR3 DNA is TGTGCCAGCAGCTCGAGGACTAGCGGGCGTAGCTCCTACAATGAGCAGTTCTTC. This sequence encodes CASSSRTSGRSSYNEQFF. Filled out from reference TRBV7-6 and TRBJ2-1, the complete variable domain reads GAGVSQSPRYKVTKRGQDVALRCDPISGHVSLYWYRQALGQGPEFLTYFNYEAQQDKSGLPNDRFSAERPEGSISTLTIQRTEQRDSAMYRCASSSRTSGRSSYNEQFFGPGTRLTVL.

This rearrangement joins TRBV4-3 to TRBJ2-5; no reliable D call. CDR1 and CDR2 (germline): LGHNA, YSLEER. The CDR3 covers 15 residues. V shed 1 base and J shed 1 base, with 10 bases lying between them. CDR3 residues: CASSQAHSGQETQYF. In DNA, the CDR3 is TGCGCCAGCAGCCAAGCCCATTCGGGCCAAGAGACCCAGTACTTC.

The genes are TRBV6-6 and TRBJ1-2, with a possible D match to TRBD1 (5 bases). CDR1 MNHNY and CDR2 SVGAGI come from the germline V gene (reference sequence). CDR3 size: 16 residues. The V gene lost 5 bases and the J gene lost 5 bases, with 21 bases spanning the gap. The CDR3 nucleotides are TGTGCCAGCAGTATCCCGGGGGAAATTTTCAGTTATGGCTACACCTTC. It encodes CASSIPGEIFSYGYTF.

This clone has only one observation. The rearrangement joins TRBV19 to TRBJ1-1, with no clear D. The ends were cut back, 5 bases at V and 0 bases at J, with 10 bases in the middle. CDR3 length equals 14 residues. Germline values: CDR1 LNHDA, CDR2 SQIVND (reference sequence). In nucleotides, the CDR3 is TGTGCCAGTAGTCTGGGAGTACTGAACACTGAAGCTTTCTTT. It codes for CASSLGVLNTEAFF.

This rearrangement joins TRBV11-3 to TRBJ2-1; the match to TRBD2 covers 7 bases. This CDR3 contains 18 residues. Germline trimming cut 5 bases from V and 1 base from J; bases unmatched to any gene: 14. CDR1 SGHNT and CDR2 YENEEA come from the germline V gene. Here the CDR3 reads CASSTPASGLGSYNEQFF. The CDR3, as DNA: TGTGCCAGCAGCACCCCCGCTTCCGGACTAGGTTCCTACAATGAGCAGTTCTTC.

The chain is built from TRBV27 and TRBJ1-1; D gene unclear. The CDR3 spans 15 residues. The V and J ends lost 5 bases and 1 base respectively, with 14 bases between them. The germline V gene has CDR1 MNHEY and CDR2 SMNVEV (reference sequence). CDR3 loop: CASSTSGLTNTEAFF. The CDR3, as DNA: TGTGCCAGCAGTACATCCGGACTGACGAACACTGAAGCTTTCTTT.